The 15 T cell receptor beta chains reported below all come from one sample, sequenced in a study of shared clonotypes between healthy human individuals. The method was immunoSEQ multiplex PCR; TCRdb's version includes in-frame clones alone and lacks a portion of them. The table includes 2,500,000 or so clones, 85% to 95% detected once. Sequencing was done on a sample of naive CD4+ T cells from PBMCs. Subset noted: CD45RA+ positively selected. These receptors originate from a young man in good health. Some clones in this sample may be carry-over from other donors' samples.

V usage is TRBV5-6 and J usage is TRBJ2-7; D possibly corresponds to TRBD2 (5 bases). Per germline, CDR1 SGHDT and CDR2 YYEEEE. CDR3 length: 13 amino acids. V lost 2 bases and J lost 2, with 8 bases in between. The CDR3 DNA is TGTGCCAGCAGCTTAGCGGTAACCTACGAGCAGTACTTC. Its protein is CASSLAVTYEQYF.

With regard to this clone: Different DNA sequences within this sample yield the same CDR3. The chain links TRBV5-1 to TRBJ1-2, with TRBD1 identical over 8 bases. This CDR3 is 14 amino acids long. Germline loops: CDR1 SGHRS, CDR2 YFSETQ. The junction had 2 bases not matched to a gene; V was cut back by 0 bases and J by 4 bases. The CDR3 protein is CASSLEGTGYGYTF. In nucleotides, the CDR3 is TGCGCCAGCAGCTTGGAAGGGACAGGCTATGGCTACACCTTC.

The V gene is TRBV28, the J gene TRBJ2-2; either TRBD1 or TRBD2 may fit D (5 bases each). This CDR3 is built from 15 residues. The germline V gene encodes CDR1 MDHEN and CDR2 SYDVKM. V was shortened by 6 bases and J by 6 bases, with 17 bases between the two germline ends. The CDR3 DNA is TGTGCCAGCAGCTACCGGGACGGCTTTGCCGGGGAGCTGTTTTTT. Its protein is CASSYRDGFAGELFF.

The rearrangement links TRBV5-4 to TRBJ1-1; unclear D gene. The germline CDR1 and CDR2 sequences are SGHNT and YYREEE (reference sequence). Trimming removed 0 bases from V and 3 bases from J, with 6 bases in between. CDR3 length equals 13 residues. The CDR3 here is CASSLVWDTEAFF. The CDR3 DNA sequence: TGTGCCAGCAGCTTGGTGTGGGACACTGAAGCTTTCTTT.

The chain couples TRBV10-3 to TRBJ2-7; D gene unclear. This CDR3 contains 13 residues. Germline V CDR1 and CDR2: ENHRY, SYGVKD. V gave up 0 bases and J gave up 3 bases, with 6 bases separating them. DNA of the CDR3: TGTGCCATCAGTGAGTCTGGCTACTACGAGCAGTACTTC. It specifies CAISESGYYEQYF.

The rearrangement links TRBV5-4 to TRBJ2-3; tentative D call: TRBD2 (7 bases). Looked up from germline, CDR1 is SGHNT and CDR2 is YYREEE (reference sequence). Trimming removed 2 bases at V and 1 base at J, with 14 bases between. The CDR3 loop spans 16 amino acids. The chain's CDR3 is CASSLSAGAGTDTQYF. CDR3 sequence (DNA): TGTGCCAGCAGCTTAAGTGCGGGGGCGGGCACAGATACGCAGTATTTT.

The chain has TRBV29-1 and TRBJ2-7, with D perhaps TRBD1 (5 bases). This CDR3 has 13 amino acids. The germline gives CDR1 SQVTM, CDR2 ANQGSEA. V was pared by 6 bases and J by 2 bases, with 14 bases between. CDR3: CSVSRQQTYEQYF. The DNA of the CDR3 is TGCAGCGTCTCAAGACAGCAGACCTACGAGCAGTACTTC.

This clone was seen a handful of times. Other DNA sequences of this sample code for an identical CDR3. The V call is TRBV5-1, the J call TRBJ2-5; D is undetermined. V lost 0 bases, J lost 5 bases, and 5 bases lay in between. This CDR3 region has 12 residues. Germline V gene sequence: CDR1 SGHRS, CDR2 YFSETQ. CDR3 bases: TGCGCCAGCAGCTTGGAGGGTGAGACCCAGTACTTC. Residues: CASSLEGETQYF.

The rearrangement uses TRBV29-1 and TRBJ2-1; 14 bases are a match to TRBD2. The junction had 14 bases not matched to a gene; V was cut back by 7 bases and J by 6 bases. Germline V CDR1 and CDR2: SQVTM, ANQGSEA. This CDR3 contains 17 residues. In DNA, the CDR3 is TGCAGCGCGGTGCTTGCGAGGGGGACTAGCGGGAGCAATGAGCAGTTCTTC. Translated: CSAVLARGTSGSNEQFF.

CDR3 loop: CASSLANEQFF. The CDR3 DNA is TGTGCCAGCAGCTTAGCCAATGAGCAGTTCTTC. This rearrangement joins TRBV11-1 to TRBJ2-1; D is unclear. Between the trimmed V and J ends, which lost 0 bases and 6 bases, there was a span of 0 bases. The CDR3 spans 11 residues. The germline CDR1 and CDR2 sequences are SGHAT and FQDESV (reference sequence). The full variable domain, rest sourced from reference TRBV11-1 and TRBJ2-1, is EAEVAQSPRYKITEKSQAVAFWCDPISGHATLYWYRQILGQGPELLVQFQDESVVDDSQLPKDRFSAERLKGVDSTLKIQPAELGDSAMYLCASSLANEQFFGPGTRLTVL.

A note on this clone: The same CDR3 is also encoded by other DNA sequences in this sample. The genes are TRBV7-2 and TRBJ2-5; D not certain. CDR1 SGHTA and CDR2 FQGNSA come from the germline V gene. The CDR3 covers 11 residues. V was pared by 2 bases and J by 5 bases, with 3 bases between. CDR3 bases: TGTGCCAGCAGCTTATCGGAGACCCAGTACTTC. The encoded protein is CASSLSETQYF.

The rearrangement uses TRBV6-5 and TRBJ1-5; D gene ambiguous. Trimming left V 7 bases short and J 6 bases short, with 10 bases between. Germline V lookup: CDR1 MNHEY, CDR2 SVGAGI. The CDR3 is 12 residues long. CDR3 in DNA: TGTGCCAGCAATCGCCCCTCTCAGCCCCAGCATTTT. This gives the protein CASNRPSQPQHF.

V and J are TRBV28 and TRBJ2-3; 8 positions agree with TRBD1. J was trimmed by 2 bases and V by 2 bases; bases with no gene match: 3. There are 15 residues in the CDR3. The germline V gene encodes CDR1 MDHEN and CDR2 SYDVKM. CDR3 sequence (DNA): TGTGCCAGCAGTTTAGGGGGACAGGCCACAGATACGCAGTATTTT. Protein sequence: CASSLGGQATDTQYF.

The V and J genes are TRBV5-4 and TRBJ2-7; the D gene could be TRBD1 or TRBD2 (5 bases each). The germline V gene has CDR1 SGHNT and CDR2 YYREEE (reference sequence). Trimming took off 5 bases at V and 2 bases at J, with 17 bases between the two ends. This CDR3 is 15 amino acids long. DNA for the CDR3: TGTGCCAGCAGTCCTGGGGGTAGCGCAACCTACGAGCAGTACTTC. Its translation: CASSPGGSATYEQYF. The full variable domain, completed using reference TRBV5-4 and TRBJ2-7, is ETGVTQSPTHLIKTRGQQVTLRCSSQSGHNTVSWYQQALGQGPQFIFQYYREEENGRGNFPPRFSGLQFPNYSSELNVNALELDDSALYLCASSPGGSATYEQYFGPGTRLTVT.

The chain combines TRBV7-3 with TRBJ2-3; the match to TRBD2 covers 9 bases. From germline, CDR1 is SGHTA and CDR2 FQGTGA. The CDR3 is 15 residues long. Germline trimming cut 2 bases from V and 4 bases from J; bases unmatched to any gene: 4. The CDR3 DNA reads TGTGCCAGCAGCTTAGGGACTAGCAAGCCAGATACGCAGTATTTT. Protein: CASSLGTSKPDTQYF.